This TCR beta chain was captured by sequencing in a study of identifying expanded T cells in peripheral blood. Overall study results and limits: Clone count variance between approximately 2-week samples rose with total template count. Over about two and four weeks, about 15 and 19 clones changed, versus 1.2 between replicates.

This clone was counted only a few times. Its antigen is as yet unknown. TCRdb keeps only in-frame clones here, not all; method: immunoSEQ multiplex PCR. This table holds 80,000 to 90,000 clones, about 89% found once. No infections or other immune events were documented during collection. V gave up 5 bases and J gave up 7 bases, with 18 bases separating them. The germline CDR1 and CDR2 sequences are MNHNY and SVGAGI (reference sequence). The CDR3 runs 15 residues. This chain links TRBV6-6 with TRBJ2-1, with D possibly TRBD2 on 6 matching bases. This TCR was sampled from a person aged 18-70 years in good health. Sequencing was done on a sample of blood. DNA for the CDR3: TGTGCCAGCAGTCTCCTAAGACTAGAAAGGAATGAGCAGTTCTTC. This encodes CASSLLRLERNEQFF.